This TCR beta chain is from a study of T cells in localized non-small cell lung cancer. The data were produced by immunoSEQ multiplex PCR, yet TCRdb's version contains in-frame clones alone and is incomplete. The data show roughly 50,000 clones, 90% to 95% seen once. The CDR3 loop spans 15 amino acids. J gave up 4 bases and V 1 base, and 8 bases lay outside the gene matches. CDR1 and CDR2 from the germline V gene are SGHKS and YYEKEE (reference sequence). Findings of the study overall: In adjacent lung, a median about 50 of the top 100 tumor clones were found.

Comment on this clone: The antigen remains unidentified.

The sample was peripheral blood, taken before any cancer treatment. This clonotype was sampled from a man between 40 and 75 years old with stage I lung adenocarcinoma. The chain uses TRBV5-5 and TRBJ2-7; 7 positions match TRBD2. The CDR3 bases are TGTGCCAGCAGCTTGACGGCGGGAGAAGGTTACGAGCAGTACTTC. Translating it yields CASSLTAGEGYEQYF.